This entry describes one T cell receptor beta chain. Its matching antigen is unknown. This table comes from immunoSEQ multiplex PCR, and its TCRdb copy is limited to in-frame clones, with some not included. The sample records about 46,000 clones, 65% to 80% being singletons. CD4+ T cells specific for antigen were expanded with viral peptide pools by the ViraFEST assay before sequencing. Isolating CD4+ T cells followed about 10 days of culture. Participants completed two doses of the BNT162b2 or mRNA-1273 vaccine. No vaccinee had earlier SARS-CoV-2 infection, and nucleocapsid antibodies were negative. The source of the sample is a study of vaccination effects on CD4 cells after COVID-19. Points from the study as a whole: Relatively few convalescent patients took part in the study, which had no early post-infection timepoints.

The CDR3 extends over 15 amino acids. CDR1 is SGDLS and CDR2 is YYNGEE in the germline V gene. The material was CD4+ T cells from PBMCs cultured with HCoV-OC43 spike peptides, obtained after COVID-19 vaccination. The subset: HCoV-OC43 spike overlapping peptide pool stimulation. This chain joins TRBV9 and TRBJ2-6; D unclear. The clonotype originates from a human donor who received a COVID-19 vaccine. CDR3 nucleotides: TGTGCGAGCGAGAGAGTCGGGCCTGGGGCCAACGTCCTGACTTTC. It yields the protein CASERVGPGANVLTF. The full variable domain, with the rest looked up from reference TRBV9 and TRBJ2-6, is DSGVTQTPKHLITATGQRVTLRCSPRSGDLSVYWYQQSLDQGLQFLIQYYNGEERAKGNILERFSAQQFPDLHSELNLSSLELGDSALYFCASERVGPGANVLTFGAGSRLTVL.